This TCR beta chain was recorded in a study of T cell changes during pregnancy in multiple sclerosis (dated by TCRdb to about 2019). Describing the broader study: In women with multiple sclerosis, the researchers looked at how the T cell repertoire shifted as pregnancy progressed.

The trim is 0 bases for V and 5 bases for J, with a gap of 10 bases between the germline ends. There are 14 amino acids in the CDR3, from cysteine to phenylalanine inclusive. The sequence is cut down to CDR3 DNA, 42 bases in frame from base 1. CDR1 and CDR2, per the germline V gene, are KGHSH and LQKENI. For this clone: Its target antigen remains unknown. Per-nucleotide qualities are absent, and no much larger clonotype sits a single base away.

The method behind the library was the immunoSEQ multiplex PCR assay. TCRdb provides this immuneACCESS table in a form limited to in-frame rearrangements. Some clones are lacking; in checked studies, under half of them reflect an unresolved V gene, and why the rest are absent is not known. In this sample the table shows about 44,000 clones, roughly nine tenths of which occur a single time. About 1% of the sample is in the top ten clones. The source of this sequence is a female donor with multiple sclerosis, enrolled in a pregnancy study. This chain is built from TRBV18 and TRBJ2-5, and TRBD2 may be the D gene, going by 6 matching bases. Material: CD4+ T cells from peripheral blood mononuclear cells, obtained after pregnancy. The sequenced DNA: TGTGCCAGCTCACCACCTGGAGGGAGTGAGACCCAGTACTTC. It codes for CASSPPGGSETQYF. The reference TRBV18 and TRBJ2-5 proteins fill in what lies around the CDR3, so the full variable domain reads NAGVMQNPRHLVRRRGQEARLRCSPMKGHSHVYWYRQLPEEGLKFMVYLQKENIIDESGMPKERFSAEFPKEGPSILRIQQVVRGDSAAYFCASSPPGGSETQYFGPGTRLLVL.